The rows below give T cell receptor beta chains drawn from one sample of a study of blood T cell repertoires in COVID-19. Libraries were prepared by immunoSEQ multiplex PCR; TCRdb keeps only in-frame clonotypes and omits some of them. The sample carries fewer than 90,000 clones, 75% to 90% recorded once. Sequenced input: peripheral blood. The receptors shown here come from a woman older than 75 with active COVID-19. CDR3s include the opening cysteine and the closing phenylalanine or tryptophan. The D gene is left open where the match is weak. Size values are once, few and many counts, or a class for expanded clones, and some rows have none.

D gene: .; clone size: .; V gene: TRBV15; J gene: TRBJ1-2; CDR3 protein: CATSSGRDPLYGYTF; CDR3 DNA: TGTGCCACCAGCAGTGGCCGGGATCCTCTCTATGGCTACACCTTC
D gene: .; clone size: .; V gene: TRBV19; J gene: TRBJ1-5; CDR3 protein: CASSIGGEGSENQPQHF; CDR3 DNA: TGTGCCAGTAGCATTGGAGGGGAGGGGTCAGAGAATCAGCCCCAGCATTTT
D gene: .; clone size: .; V gene: TRBV2; J gene: TRBJ1-5; CDR3 protein: CASSERDISNQPQHF; CDR3 DNA: TGTGCCAGCAGTGAGAGGGATATTAGCAATCAGCCCCAGCATTTT
D gene: .; clone size: .; V gene: TRBV7-8; J gene: TRBJ2-6; CDR3 protein: CASSLVARGQLGGANVLTF; CDR3 DNA: TGTGCCAGCAGCTTAGTTGCCCGCGGACAGCTTGGTGGGGCCAACGTCCTGACTTTC
D gene: .; clone size: .; V gene: TRBV7-2; J gene: TRBJ1-2; CDR3 protein: CASTTSPNGYTF; CDR3 DNA: TGTGCCAGCACCACAAGTCCGAATGGCTACACCTTC
D gene: .; clone size: .; V gene: TRBV5-6; J gene: TRBJ1-5; CDR3 protein: CASSFAWGGNQPQHF; CDR3 DNA: TGTGCCAGCAGCTTTGCGTGGGGGGGTAATCAGCCCCAGCATTTT
D gene: TRBD1; clone size: once; V gene: TRBV19; J gene: TRBJ1-6; CDR3 protein: CASSIQRQGGGNNSPLHF; CDR3 DNA: TGTGCCAGTAGTATCCAACGACAGGGGGGCGGAAATAATTCACCCCTCCACTTT
D gene: TRBD1; clone size: .; V gene: TRBV4-1; J gene: TRBJ2-5; CDR3 protein: CASSQDRGTGEGETQYF; CDR3 DNA: TGCGCCAGCAGCCAAGATCGAGGGACAGGGGAGGGAGAGACCCAGTACTTC
D gene: TRBD2; clone size: .; V gene: TRBV7-6; J gene: TRBJ2-1; CDR3 protein: CASSLVGGGSYNEQFF; CDR3 DNA: TGTGCCAGCAGCTTAGTGGGCGGGGGGTCCTACAATGAGCAGTTCTTC
D gene: .; clone size: .; V gene: TRBV20-1; J gene: TRBJ2-7; CDR3 protein: CSASLRGSGPEQYF; CDR3 DNA: TGCAGTGCTAGTCTTCGAGGGAGCGGACCCGAGCAGTACTTC
D gene: .; clone size: .; V gene: TRBV11-2; J gene: TRBJ1-6; CDR3 protein: CASSVSDSHSPLHF; CDR3 DNA: TGTGCCAGCAGCGTATCCGACAGTCATTCACCCCTCCACTTT
D gene: TRBD1; clone size: .; V gene: TRBV5-5; J gene: TRBJ2-7; CDR3 protein: CASSLSPDRVAEQYF; CDR3 DNA: TGTGCCAGCAGCTTGAGCCCGGACAGGGTCGCCGAGCAGTACTTC
D gene: TRBD2; clone size: .; V gene: TRBV28; J gene: TRBJ2-3; CDR3 protein: CASRLPGLAQYF; CDR3 DNA: TGTGCCAGCAGGCTTCCGGGACTAGCGCAGTATTTT
D gene: TRBD2; clone size: .; V gene: TRBV7-8; J gene: TRBJ2-2; CDR3 protein: CASKFNIYGTSDDGELFF; CDR3 DNA: TGTGCCAGCAAGTTCAATATCTACGGGACTAGCGACGACGGGGAGCTGTTTTTT
D gene: .; clone size: .; V gene: TRBV7-2; J gene: TRBJ1-1; CDR3 protein: CASSLGPGITEAFF; CDR3 DNA: TGTGCCAGCAGCTTAGGTCCAGGGATCACTGAAGCTTTCTTT
D gene: .; clone size: .; V gene: TRBV27; J gene: TRBJ1-2; CDR3 protein: CASSLNRGPPTGGYTF; CDR3 DNA: TGTGCCAGCAGTTTAAATAGAGGACCTCCAACGGGAGGCTACACCTTC
D gene: TRBD2; clone size: .; V gene: TRBV9; J gene: TRBJ2-3; CDR3 protein: CASSVVSAGGAADTQYF; CDR3 DNA: TGTGCCAGCAGCGTAGTATCCGCGGGAGGGGCAGCAGATACGCAGTATTTT
D gene: .; clone size: .; V gene: TRBV19; J gene: TRBJ2-7; CDR3 protein: CASSIVGQSYEQYF; CDR3 DNA: TGTGCCAGTAGTATAGTCGGACAGAGCTACGAGCAGTACTTC
D gene: TRBD1; clone size: .; V gene: TRBV6-2/TRBV6-3; J gene: TRBJ1-4; CDR3 protein: CASSRGQANEKLFF; CDR3 DNA: TGTGCCAGCAGCCGAGGACAGGCTAATGAAAAACTGTTTTTT
D gene: TRBD1; clone size: .; V gene: TRBV3-1/TRBV3-2; J gene: TRBJ2-7; CDR3 protein: CASSRRGRVGEQYF; CDR3 DNA: TGTGCCAGCAGCCGCAGGGGGCGGGTGGGCGAGCAGTACTTC
D gene: .; clone size: .; V gene: TRBV4-1; J gene: TRBJ1-1; CDR3 protein: CASSHAERTEAFF; CDR3 DNA: TGCGCCAGCAGCCATGCGGAGCGTACTGAAGCTTTCTTT
D gene: .; clone size: .; V gene: TRBV2; J gene: TRBJ2-3; CDR3 protein: CASSAQGRGSTDTQYF; CDR3 DNA: TGTGCCAGCAGTGCCCAGGGGAGGGGCAGCACAGATACGCAGTATTTT
D gene: TRBD2; clone size: few; V gene: TRBV27; J gene: TRBJ2-7; CDR3 protein: CASRPGRQLEQYF; CDR3 DNA: TGTGCCAGCAGGCCCGGGAGGCAGCTGGAGCAGTACTTC
D gene: .; clone size: .; V gene: TRBV24-1; J gene: TRBJ2-3; CDR3 protein: CATSNQGGDTQYF; CDR3 DNA: TGTGCCACCTCGAATCAGGGTGGGGATACGCAGTATTTT
D gene: TRBD1; clone size: .; V gene: TRBV3-1/TRBV3-2; J gene: TRBJ2-1; CDR3 protein: CASSQLPPGQYNEQFF; CDR3 DNA: TGTGCCAGCAGCCAGCTTCCTCCGGGACAGTACAATGAGCAGTTCTTC
D gene: TRBD2; clone size: .; V gene: TRBV10-3; J gene: TRBJ2-2; CDR3 protein: CAISRTSGDTGELFF; CDR3 DNA: TGTGCCATCAGTCGAACTAGCGGGGACACCGGGGAGCTGTTTTTT
D gene: TRBD1; clone size: .; V gene: TRBV11-1; J gene: TRBJ1-2; CDR3 protein: CASSRRGGQTFRDYTF; CDR3 DNA: TGTGCCAGCAGCCGAAGAGGGGGACAGACTTTTCGAGACTACACCTTC
D gene: TRBD2; clone size: few; V gene: TRBV28; J gene: TRBJ2-7; CDR3 protein: CASSTSGSSYEQYF; CDR3 DNA: TGTGCCAGCAGTACTAGCGGGAGCTCCTACGAGCAGTACTTC
D gene: .; clone size: .; V gene: TRBV6-5; J gene: TRBJ2-7; CDR3 protein: CASRGHDYEQYF; CDR3 DNA: TGTGCCAGTAGAGGACACGACTACGAGCAGTACTTC